The 22 T cell receptor beta chains below were found in one sample sequenced in a study of preoperative IRX-2 immunotherapy in early breast cancer. Stated treatment: preoperative locoregional IRX-2 cytokine immunotherapy. Some clones are missing from TCRdb's copy, which holds only in-frame ones; the method was immunoSEQ multiplex PCR. Seen here are around 25,000 clones, about 90% observed once, and the top ten hold 28%. Sequences were derived from tumor tissue, sampled after IRX-2 immunotherapy. These receptors came from a human donor with breast cancer.

The chain has TRBV7-6 and TRBJ2-1; TRBD1 matches 7 bases. The CDR3 extends over 13 amino acids. Germline loops: CDR1 SGHVS, CDR2 FNYEAQ. J gave up 6 bases and V 5 bases, and 4 bases lay outside the gene matches. The DNA for the CDR3 is TGTGCCAGCAGCATCGGGACAGCCAATGAGCAGTTCTTC. Protein sequence: CASSIGTANEQFF.

The chain links TRBV9 to TRBJ2-3; D perhaps matches TRBD2 (6 bases). Germline assignment: CDR1 SGDLS and CDR2 YYNGEE. V was pared by 0 bases and J by 2 bases, with 10 bases between. The CDR3 loop spans 15 amino acids. The CDR3 DNA follows: TGTGCCAGCAGCGTAGCCGGCGGGATCACAGATACGCAGTATTTT. This codes for CASSVAGGITDTQYF.

The chain recombines TRBV27 with TRBJ1-6; TRBD1 agrees at 11 bases. The CDR3 loop spans 17 amino acids. V dropped 2 bases and J dropped 7; count of bases not matched to a gene: 7. The germline V gene encodes CDR1 MNHEY and CDR2 SMNVEV (reference sequence). DNA for the CDR3: TGTGCCAGCAGTTTACGGCCCCGGGACAGGGGGAATTCACCCCTCCACTTT. Protein product: CASSLRPRDRGNSPLHF.

The rearrangement uses TRBV6-1 and TRBJ2-7; no clear D gene. CDR1 is MNHNS, CDR2 SASEGT, per germline. Trimming took off 0 bases at V and 1 base at J, with 7 bases between the two ends. The CDR3 runs to 14 residues. CDR3 DNA sequence: TGTGCCAGCAGTGAAGCCCTCGGGTCCTACGAGCAGTACTTC. Its translation: CASSEALGSYEQYF.

This chain joins TRBV18 and TRBJ2-1; D ambiguous. Trimming removed 3 bases from V and 4 bases from J, with 13 bases in between. The CDR3 covers 15 residues. Germline CDR1 and CDR2: KGHSH and LQKENI. The CDR3 nucleotides are TGTGCCAGCTCACCGGGCTCCCGGGCTTACAATGAGCAGTTCTTC. As protein: CASSPGSRAYNEQFF.

This chain uses TRBV5-5 with TRBJ2-1; 7 bases map to TRBD1. The CDR3 totals 15 residues. V was clipped by 4 bases and J by 8 bases; unmatched bases: 12. Germline V gene data show CDR1 as SGHKS and CDR2 as YYEKEE (reference sequence). The CDR3 DNA reads as TGTGCCAGCAGCCAAAGACAGGGTCGGGTCGATGAGCAGTTCTTC. Protein sequence: CASSQRQGRVDEQFF. The full variable domain, rest sourced from reference TRBV5-5 and TRBJ2-1, is DAGVTQSPTHLIKTRGQQVTLRCSPISGHKSVSWYQQVLGQGPQFIFQYYEKEERGRGNFPDRFSARQFPNYSSELNVNALLLGDSALYLCASSQRQGRVDEQFFGPGTRLTVL.

The chain recombines TRBV7-8 with TRBJ2-3; D remains ambiguous. This CDR3 spans 13 amino acids. The V gene lost 1 base and the J gene lost 6 bases, with 8 bases spanning the gap. Per the germline V gene, CDR1 is SGHVS and CDR2 is FQNEAQ. The CDR3: CASSLGPLDTQYF. The CDR3 region has the DNA TGTGCCAGCAGCTTAGGACCTTTGGATACGCAGTATTTT.

V is TRBV9 and J is TRBJ2-3; the match to TRBD1 covers 12 bases. The V gene's germline CDR1 is SGDLS and CDR2 YYNGEE. V was pared by 2 bases and J by 7 bases, with 17 bases of the junction left unmatched. The CDR3 consists of 19 residues. Here the CDR3 DNA reads TGTGCCAGCAGCGTCGATAGGGGGGGACAGGGGGCCGAACGTTATACGCAGTATTTT. The encoded protein is CASSVDRGGQGAERYTQYF.

V and J are TRBV30 and TRBJ1-2; D gene uncertain. The CDR3 is made up of 13 amino acids. V was shortened by 3 bases and J by 4 bases, with 12 bases between the two germline ends. CDR1 is GTSNPN and CDR2 is SVGIG in the germline V gene (reference sequence). The CDR3 bases are TGTGCCTGGAGCCGCGGAGGCAGCTATGGCTACACCTTC. Translated: CAWSRGGSYGYTF.

The chain uses TRBV7-8 and TRBJ2-2; D may be TRBD1 or TRBD2 (6 bases each). The V gene's germline CDR1 is SGHVS and CDR2 FQNEAQ. This CDR3 is built from 16 residues. The ends were cut back, 5 bases at V and 5 bases at J, with 18 bases in the middle. DNA for the CDR3: TGTGCCAGCAGCCTAAGAATGGGGGGCCAGACCGGGGAGCTGTTTTTT. Translated: CASSLRMGGQTGELFF.

The rearrangement joins TRBV27 to TRBJ1-5, with 8 bases aligning to TRBD1. V shed 4 bases and J 6 bases; nucleotides not matched to a gene: 5. The CDR3 is made up of 14 amino acids. CDR1 is MNHEY, CDR2 SMNVEV, per germline (reference sequence). CDR3 protein: CASSSDRGGQPQHF. In DNA, the CDR3 is TGTGCCAGCAGTTCCGACAGGGGAGGTCAGCCCCAGCATTTT.

V and J are TRBV18 and TRBJ2-7; a weak D match, TRBD1 (6 bases). V gave up 6 bases and J gave up 5 bases, with 14 bases separating them. Germline CDR1 KGHSH, CDR2 LQKENI. The CDR3 is made up of 13 amino acids. In nucleotides, the CDR3 is TGTGCCAGCTCTTTTGACAGGCCCAACGAGCAGTACTTC. This sequence encodes CASSFDRPNEQYF.

This clone came up a few times. This chain links TRBV9 with TRBJ1-6; D gene unclear. The V end was cut by 0 bases, the J end by 4 bases, with 8 bases between. Germline CDR1 and CDR2: SGDLS and YYNGEE. The CDR3 has 15 residues. DNA of the CDR3: TGTGCCAGCAGCGTAGGGGGTTTTTATAATTCACCCCTCCACTTT. Translation: CASSVGGFYNSPLHF.

V gene TRBV7-2 combines with J gene TRBJ1-1; D remains ambiguous. Trimming stripped 6 bases from V and 6 bases from J, with 11 bases between. This CDR3 is built from 12 residues. The germline CDR1 and CDR2 sequences are SGHTA and FQGNSA. In nucleotides, the CDR3 is TGTGCCAGCAGGTTCACCGGATCTGAAGCTTTCTTT. Protein product: CASRFTGSEAFF.

The chain carries TRBV7-3 and TRBJ2-3; either TRBD1 or TRBD2 may supply D (5 bases each). Germline V gives CDR1 SGHTA, CDR2 FQGTGA. With 1 base removed from V and 2 bases from J, the gap between germline ends came to 19 bases. The CDR3 loop spans 18 amino acids. This chain's CDR3 is CASSLRGKAGESTDTQYF. CDR3 nucleotide sequence: TGTGCCAGCAGCTTAAGGGGGAAGGCAGGAGAATCCACAGATACGCAGTATTTT.

This clone was seen a single time. The V gene is TRBV10-3, the J gene TRBJ2-1; D might be TRBD2 (6 bases). The ends were cut back, 8 bases at V and 9 bases at J, with 17 bases in the middle. The CDR3 length is 13 residues. Germline CDR1 reads ENHRY; CDR2 reads SYGVKD. In nucleotides, the CDR3 is TGTGCCATCCTATCTAGCGCTAACGGTGAGCAGTTCTTC. This gives the protein CAILSSANGEQFF.

The V and J genes are TRBV11-3 and TRBJ1-5; D unclear. Trimming left V 0 bases short and J 6 bases short, with 6 bases between. The CDR3 length is 13 residues. Germline CDR1 is SGHNT and CDR2 is YENEEA. CDR3 DNA: TGTGCCAGCAGCTTAGATAACGGTCAGCCCCAGCATTTT. This translates into CASSLDNGQPQHF. Looking up the rest from reference TRBV11-3 and TRBJ1-5 gives the full variable domain: EAGVVQSPRYKIIEKKQPVAFWCNPISGHNTLYWYLQNLGQGPELLIRYENEEAVDDSQLPKDRFSAERLKGVDSTLKIQPAELGDSAVYLCASSLDNGQPQHFGDGTRLSIL.

This clone was counted once. V gene TRBV6-5 combines with J gene TRBJ1-1, with no clear D. CDR3 length: 14 residues. V lost 5 bases and J lost 1, with 11 bases in between. Per the germline V gene, CDR1 is MNHEY and CDR2 is SVGAGI. The CDR3 bases are TGTGCCAGCAGTGTCTTGGATGCGAACACTGAAGCTTTCTTT. Translation: CASSVLDANTEAFF.

This chain connects TRBV19 to TRBJ1-1; a weak D match, TRBD1 (6 bases). V lost 3 bases and J 7 bases, leaving 12 bases between the germline ends. Germline lookup yields CDR1 LNHDA and CDR2 SQIVND (reference sequence). This CDR3 comprises 13 residues. CDR3 amino acids: CASSIPRGLEAFF. DNA for the CDR3: TGTGCCAGTAGTATTCCCCGGGGGCTTGAAGCTTTCTTT.

The chain's CDR3 is CASSPGGGGGRTGELFF. The CDR3 region has the DNA TGCGCCAGCAGCCCGGGCGGTGGCGGGGGGAGAACCGGGGAGCTGTTTTTT. The chain combines TRBV5-1 with TRBJ2-2, with 8 bases aligning to TRBD2. This CDR3 comprises 17 residues. Germline CDR1 is SGHRS and CDR2 is YFSETQ. J gave up 5 bases and V 4 bases, and 13 bases lay outside the gene matches.

The chain joins TRBV18 to TRBJ2-1; 11 nucleotides line up with TRBD1. This CDR3 region has 15 residues. CDR1 is KGHSH, CDR2 LQKENI, per germline. With 3 bases clipped from V and 8 bases from J, the junction kept 6 bases outside the gene matches. The DNA of the CDR3 is TGTGCCAGCTCACCGGGGACAGGGGGGGTCTATGAGCAGTTCTTC. It codes for CASSPGTGGVYEQFF.

This clone was detected a few times. This chain joins TRBV7-2 and TRBJ1-2; D is ambiguous. V lost 4 bases and J lost 5, with 11 bases in between. The CDR3 has 13 residues. CDR1 is SGHTA, CDR2 FQGNSA, per germline. The CDR3 sequence: CASSSAGQYGYTF. The CDR3 coding sequence is TGTGCCAGCAGCTCGGCGGGCCAATATGGCTACACCTTC.